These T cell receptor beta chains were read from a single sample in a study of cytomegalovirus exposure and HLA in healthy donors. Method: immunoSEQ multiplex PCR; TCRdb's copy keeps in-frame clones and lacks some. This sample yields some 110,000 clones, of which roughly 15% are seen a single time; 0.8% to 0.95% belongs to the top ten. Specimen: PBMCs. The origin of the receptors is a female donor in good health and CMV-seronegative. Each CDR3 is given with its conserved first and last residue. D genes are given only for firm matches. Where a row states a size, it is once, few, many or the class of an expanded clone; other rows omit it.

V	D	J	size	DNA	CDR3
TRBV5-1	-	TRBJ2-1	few	TGCGCCAGCAGCCTCCTGACTAGTACTTACAATGAGCAGTTCTTC	CASSLLTSTYNEQFF
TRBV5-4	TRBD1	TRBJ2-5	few	TGTGCCAGCAGCTCCCGCAGGGGGTACCAAGAGACCCAGTACTTC	CASSSRRGYQETQYF
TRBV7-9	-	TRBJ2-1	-	TGTGCCAGCAGCTTAGCTCAGGGCTCCTACAATGAGCAGTTCTTC	CASSLAQGSYNEQFF
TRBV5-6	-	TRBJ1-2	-	TGTGCCAGCAGGTCAGCGGGGGGTGCAGCTAACTATGGCTACACCTTC	CASRSAGGAANYGYTF
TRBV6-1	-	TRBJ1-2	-	TGTGCCAGCAGTGAGAGGGGGGGTAAGCCTGGCTACACCTTC	CASSERGGKPGYTF
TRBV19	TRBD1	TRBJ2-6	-	TGTGCCAGCGGACAGGGGGTGGCGCGGCCTGGGGCCAACGTCCTGACTTTC	CASGQGVARPGANVLTF
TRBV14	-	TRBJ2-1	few	TGTGCCAGCAGCCAAGGTCTAGCTAATTACAATGAGCAGTTCTTC	CASSQGLANYNEQFF
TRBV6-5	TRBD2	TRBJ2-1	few	TGTGCCAGCGGCCGGACTAGCGGGGGGGACAATGAGCAGTTCTTC	CASGRTSGGDNEQFF
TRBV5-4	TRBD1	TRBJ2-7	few	TGTGCCAGCAGCCCGATCGATACAGGGGTGAGGTACGAGCAGTACTTC	CASSPIDTGVRYEQYF
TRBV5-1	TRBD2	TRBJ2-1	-	TGCGCCAGCAGCGTAGTAGCGGGGAGGGTTGAGCAGTTCTTC	CASSVVAGRVEQFF
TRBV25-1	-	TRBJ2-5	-	TGTGCCAGCAGTGAATATAAAGCGTACCAAGAGACCCAGTACTTC	CASSEYKAYQETQYF
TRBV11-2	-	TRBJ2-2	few	TGTGCCAGCAGCACCCCGACAGGAGCGAACACCGGGGAGCTGTTTTTT	CASSTPTGANTGELFF
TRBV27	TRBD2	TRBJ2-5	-	TGTGCCAGCAGTGTGGGACTAGCTTACCAAGAGACCCAGTACTTC	CASSVGLAYQETQYF
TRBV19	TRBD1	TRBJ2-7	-	TGTGCCAGTAGTAACACCGGGACAGGGTTCCCCTACGAGCAGTACTTC	CASSNTGTGFPYEQYF
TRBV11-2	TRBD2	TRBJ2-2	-	TGTGCCAGCAGCTTAGCATTCGGGACTAGCGGAGCGAACACCGGGGAGCTGTTTTTT	CASSLAFGTSGANTGELFF
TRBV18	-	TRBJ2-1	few	TGTGCCAGCTCACCACCGAAGGGGGCCTACAATGAGCAGTTCTTC	CASSPPKGAYNEQFF
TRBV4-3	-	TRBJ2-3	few	TGCGCCAGCAGCCAAGCCGGAGTCACAGATACGCAGTATTTT	CASSQAGVTDTQYF
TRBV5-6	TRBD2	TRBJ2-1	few	TGTGCCAGCAGCTCGGGAGGACCTAGTAGTGGTGAGCAGTTCTTC	CASSSGGPSSGEQFF
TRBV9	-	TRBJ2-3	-	TGTGCCAGCAACGTAAGTTTCCAGGGAAAGGCTAGCACAGATACGCAGTATTTT	CASNVSFQGKASTDTQYF
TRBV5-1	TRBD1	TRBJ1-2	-	TGCGCCAGCAGCCTGACCGGGACAGCCTTGCCCTATGGCTACACCTTC	CASSLTGTALPYGYTF
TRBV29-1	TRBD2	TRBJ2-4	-	TGCAGCGTTGAATATGGCGTAGCGGGAGTGGTGAACATTCAGTACTTC	CSVEYGVAGVVNIQYF
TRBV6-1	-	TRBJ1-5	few	TGTGCCAGCAGGGAAACAAATCAGCCCCAGCATTTT	CASRETNQPQHF
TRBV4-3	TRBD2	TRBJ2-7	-	TGCGCCAGCAGCCAAAGAGTAGCGGGAGACGCGAGCTCCTACGAGCAGTACTTC	CASSQRVAGDASSYEQYF
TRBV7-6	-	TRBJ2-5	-	TGTGCCAGCAGCTTAGTCCCGGCAGGCAAAGAGACCCAGTACTTC	CASSLVPAGKETQYF
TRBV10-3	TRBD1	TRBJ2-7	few	TGTGCCATCAGGGGACAGAGCAGGGAGCAGTACTTC	CAIRGQSREQYF
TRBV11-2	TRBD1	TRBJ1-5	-	TGTGCCAGCAGCTGGGGACAGACCCAGCCCCAGCATTTT	CASSWGQTQPQHF
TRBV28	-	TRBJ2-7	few	TGTGCCAGCAGTCCCCGGTTAAGTTGGTGGGAGCAGTACTTC	CASSPRLSWWEQYF
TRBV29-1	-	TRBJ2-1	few	TGCAGCGTTGAAGATAGAAATGAGCAGTTCTTC	CSVEDRNEQFF
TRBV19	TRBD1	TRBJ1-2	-	TGTGCCATACCAACAGGGGCAGGCGGCTACACCTTC	CAIPTGAGGYTF
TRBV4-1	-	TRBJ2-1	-	TGCGCCAGCAGACCGAGCTCCTACAATGAGCAGTTCTTC	CASRPSSYNEQFF
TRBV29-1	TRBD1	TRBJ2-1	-	TGCAGCGCCTACCGACAGGGGACCTACAATGAGCAGTTCTTC	CSAYRQGTYNEQFF
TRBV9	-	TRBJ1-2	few	TGTGCCAGCTCAGGGGAAAACTATGGCTACACCTTC	CASSGENYGYTF
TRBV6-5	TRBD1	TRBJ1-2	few	TGTGCCAGCAGGGGACAGGGGGTACGGGGCTACACCTTC	CASRGQGVRGYTF
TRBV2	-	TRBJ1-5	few	TGTGCCAGCAGTGGTCTAAGGGGGGGATATGGCAATCAGCCCCAGCATTTT	CASSGLRGGYGNQPQHF
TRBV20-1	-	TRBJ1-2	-	TGCAGTGGGCTGGAGAGCTATGGCTACACCTTC	CSGLESYGYTF
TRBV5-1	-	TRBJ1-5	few	TGCGCCAGCAGCTTGTATCAGGATCAGCCCCAGCATTTT	CASSLYQDQPQHF
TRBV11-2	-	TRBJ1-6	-	TGTGCCAGCAGCTTAGACAGGGATTCACCCCTCCACTTT	CASSLDRDSPLHF